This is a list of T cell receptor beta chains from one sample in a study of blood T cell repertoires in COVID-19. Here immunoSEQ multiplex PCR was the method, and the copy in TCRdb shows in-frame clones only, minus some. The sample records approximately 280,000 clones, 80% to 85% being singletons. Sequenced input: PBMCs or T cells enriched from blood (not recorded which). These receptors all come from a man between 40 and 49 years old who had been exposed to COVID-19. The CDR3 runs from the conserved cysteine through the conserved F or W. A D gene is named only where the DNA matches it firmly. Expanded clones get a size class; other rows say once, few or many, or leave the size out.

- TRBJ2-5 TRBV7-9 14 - TGTGCCAGCAGCCCCTGGGGGCTGCAAGAGACCCAGTACTTC CASSPWGLQETQYF
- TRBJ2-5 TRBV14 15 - TGTGCCAGCAGCCAGTCCGGACAAATGAGAGAGACCCAGTACTTC CASSQSGQMRETQYF
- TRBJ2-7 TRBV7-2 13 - TGTGCCAGCAGCGGCCCAGGCTCCCTCGGGCAGTACTTC CASSGPGSLGQYF
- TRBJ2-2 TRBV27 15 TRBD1 TGTGCCAGCAGAGAGGGGGCTGGGTATGACGGGGAGCTGTTTTTT CASREGAGYDGELFF
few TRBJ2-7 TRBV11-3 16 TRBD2 TGTGCCAGCAGCTTCCGGCCTAGCGGGAGAACCTACGAGCAGTACTTC CASSFRPSGRTYEQYF
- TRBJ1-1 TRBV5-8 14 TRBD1 TGTGCCAGCACCCCGGGACAGGTGGTCACTGAAGCTTTCTTT CASTPGQVVTEAFF
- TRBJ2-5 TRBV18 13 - TGTGCCAGCTCACGAGGGAGCCAAGAGACCCAGTACTTC CASSRGSQETQYF
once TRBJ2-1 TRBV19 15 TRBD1 TGTGCCAGTACCATAAGGGACAGGGGGCATGGTGAGCAGTTCTTC CASTIRDRGHGEQFF
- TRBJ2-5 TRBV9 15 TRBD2 TGTGCCAGCAGCGTAGGGGCGGGAGAAAAGGAGACCCAGTACTTC CASSVGAGEKETQYF
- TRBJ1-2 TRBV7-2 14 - TGTGCCAGCAGCTTATCCCGTTCGGGCTATGGCTACACCTTC CASSLSRSGYGYTF
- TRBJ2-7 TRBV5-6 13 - TGTGCCAGCAGCTTGAAAACAGGCCGAGTGCAGTACTTC CASSLKTGRVQYF
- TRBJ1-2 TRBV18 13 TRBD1 TGTGCCAGCTCACCGGACAGGGGCTATGGCTACACCTTC CASSPDRGYGYTF
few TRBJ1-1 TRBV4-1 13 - TGCGCCAGCAGCCAAGACAGGGGCACTGAAGCTTTCTTT CASSQDRGTEAFF
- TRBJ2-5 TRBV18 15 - TGTGCCAGCTCACGAAACGGGGAGAGAGGAGAGACCCAGTACTTC CASSRNGERGETQYF
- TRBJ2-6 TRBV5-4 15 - TGTGCCAGCAGCTTGGGGGGGCCCGGGGCCAACGTCCTGACTTTC CASSLGGPGANVLTF
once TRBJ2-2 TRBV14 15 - TGTGCCAGCAGCCAGACATACAGGGATCCCGGGGAGCTGTTTTTT CASSQTYRDPGELFF
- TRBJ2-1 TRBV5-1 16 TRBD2 TGCGCCAGCAGCTTGGCTCGGCTAGCGGGGGCCAATGAGCAGTTCTTC CASSLARLAGANEQFF
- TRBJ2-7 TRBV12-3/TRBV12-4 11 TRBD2 TGTGCCAGCACCGGTAGCGGGGAGCAGTACTTC CASTGSGEQYF
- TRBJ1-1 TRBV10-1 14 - TGCGCCAGCAGTGAGAACCTCGGGAACACTGAAGCTTTCTTT CASSENLGNTEAFF
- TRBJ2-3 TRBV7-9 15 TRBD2 TGTGCCAGCGGAGTAGCGGGAGGTTGGAGAGATACGCAGTATTTT CASGVAGGWRDTQYF
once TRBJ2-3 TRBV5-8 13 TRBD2 TGTGCCAGCAGCTTGTCTTGGCGGGAGACGGAGTATTTT CASSLSWRETEYF
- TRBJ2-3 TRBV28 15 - TGTGCCAGCAGTTTAGACGCGGGAACGACAGATACGCAGTATTTT CASSLDAGTTDTQYF
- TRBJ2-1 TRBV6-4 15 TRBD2 TGTGCCAGCAGTGACTCGACTAGCGGGAGAAATGAGCAGTTCTTC CASSDSTSGRNEQFF
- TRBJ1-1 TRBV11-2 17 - TGTGCCAGCAGCCCTCCTGAACGACAGACGATGAACACTGAAGCTTTCTTT CASSPPERQTMNTEAFF
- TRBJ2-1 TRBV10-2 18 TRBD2 TGCGCCAGCAGTGAGTCACTCCTAGCGGGAGGGCCGGAAAATGAGCAGTTCTTC CASSESLLAGGPENEQFF
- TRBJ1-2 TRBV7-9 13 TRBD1 TGTGCCAGCAGCATCGACAGGGTCTACGGCTACACCTTC CASSIDRVYGYTF
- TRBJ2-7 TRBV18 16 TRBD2 TGTGCCAGCTCACCATCCCGACTAGCGGGACTCTACGAGCAGTACTTC CASSPSRLAGLYEQYF